The 2 T cell receptor beta chains below come from one sample, sequenced in a study of beta chain features in type 1 diabetes. Reverse transcription of all isolated RNA meant that expressed TCRB transcripts were sequenced. Sequencing was performed with immunoSEQ multiplex PCR; in TCRdb, only in-frame clones are kept and a portion is missing. Here the sample spans roughly 240,000 clones, about 70% being singletons. Source material: naive CD4+ T cells from blood. These receptors were obtained from a man aged 30 to 39 in good health.

The chain employs TRBV5-1 and TRBJ2-1; 7 bases fit TRBD2. There are 15 residues in the CDR3. The V segment lost 4 bases and the J segment 1 base; nucleotides outside the gene matches: 5. CDR1 is SGHRS and CDR2 is YFSETQ in the germline V gene. Here the CDR3 DNA reads TGCGCCAGCAGCACCCGACTAGCTTCCTACAATGAGCAGTTCTTC. Translating it yields CASSTRLASYNEQFF.

This sequence joins TRBV12-5 and TRBJ2-5; weak D call: TRBD2 (6 bases). Trimming left V 6 bases short and J 1 base short, with 9 bases between. Germline CDR1 is LGHNT and CDR2 is FRNRAP. The CDR3 extends over 13 amino acids. The chain's CDR3 is CASGGGAQETQYF. In nucleotides, the CDR3 is TGTGCTAGTGGAGGCGGGGCCCAAGAGACCCAGTACTTC.